This TCR beta chain was obtained from a study of T cells in Graves' hyperthyroidism and ophthalmopathy. Amplification yielded TCR beta CDR3 regions, with RNA transcripts as the source. A set of HTBI primers served as the primers for a first-round RT-PCR of the TCR CDR3. TCRdb ran MiXCR on the multiplex PCR reads and lists one entry per CDR3 protein. In the table there are 500,000 or so distinct CDR3 sequences, 15% to 20% of which are singletons. V was shortened by 5 bases and J by 8 bases, with 12 bases between the two germline ends. This CDR3 has 12 residues. Looked up from germline, CDR1 is SGHTA and CDR2 is FQGNSA. Clinical symptoms, serum thyroxine, TRAb, thyroid ultrasound and orbital computed tomography established diagnosis.

This sequence joins TRBV7-2 and TRBJ1-1; D is ambiguous. The source is a woman aged 25 to 39 with Graves' ophthalmopathy. Sequenced sample: blood. The DNA of the CDR3 is TGTGCCAGCAGCCCCTACACGGAGGAAGCTTTCTTT. Amino acids: CASSPYTEEAFF.